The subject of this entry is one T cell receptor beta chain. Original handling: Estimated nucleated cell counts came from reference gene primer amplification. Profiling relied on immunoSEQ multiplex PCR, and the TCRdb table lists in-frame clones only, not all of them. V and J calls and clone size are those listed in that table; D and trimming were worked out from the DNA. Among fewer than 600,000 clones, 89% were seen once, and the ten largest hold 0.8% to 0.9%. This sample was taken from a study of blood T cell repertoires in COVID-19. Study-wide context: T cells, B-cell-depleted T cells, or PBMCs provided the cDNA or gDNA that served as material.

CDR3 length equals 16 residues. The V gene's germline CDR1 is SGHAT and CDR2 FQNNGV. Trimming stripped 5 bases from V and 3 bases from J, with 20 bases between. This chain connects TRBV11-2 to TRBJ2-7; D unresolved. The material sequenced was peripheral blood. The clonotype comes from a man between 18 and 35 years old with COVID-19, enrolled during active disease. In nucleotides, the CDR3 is TGTGCCAGCAGCCCCTTTTTGGCTCAATTCAGCTACGAGCAGTACTTC. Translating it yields CASSPFLAQFSYEQYF. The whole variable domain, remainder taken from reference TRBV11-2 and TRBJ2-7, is EAGVAQSPRYKIIEKRQSVAFWCNPISGHATLYWYQQILGQGPKLLIQFQNNGVVDDSQLPKDRFSAERLKGVDSTLKIQPAKLEDSAVYLCASSPFLAQFSYEQYFGPGTRLTVT.